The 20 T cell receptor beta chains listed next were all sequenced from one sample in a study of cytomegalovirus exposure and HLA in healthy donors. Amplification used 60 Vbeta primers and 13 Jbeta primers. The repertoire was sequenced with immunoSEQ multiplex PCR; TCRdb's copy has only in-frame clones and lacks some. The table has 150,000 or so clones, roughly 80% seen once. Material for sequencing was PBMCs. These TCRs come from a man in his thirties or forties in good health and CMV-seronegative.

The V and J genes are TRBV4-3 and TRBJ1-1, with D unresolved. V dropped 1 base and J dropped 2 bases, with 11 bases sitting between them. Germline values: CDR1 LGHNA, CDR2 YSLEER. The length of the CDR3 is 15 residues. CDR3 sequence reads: CASSQVRGLNTEAFF. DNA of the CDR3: TGCGCCAGCAGCCAAGTCAGAGGGCTAAACACTGAAGCTTTCTTT.

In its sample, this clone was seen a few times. CDR3 bases: TGTGCCTGGAGACTAGCGGCGTACCAAGAGACCCAGTACTTC. This encodes CAWRLAAYQETQYF. V usage is TRBV30 and J usage is TRBJ2-5, with TRBD2 matching over 8 bases. Trimming removed 3 bases from V and 0 bases from J; junction bases left unmatched: 3. Germline V gives CDR1 GTSNPN, CDR2 SVGIG (reference sequence). The CDR3 is 14 amino acids.

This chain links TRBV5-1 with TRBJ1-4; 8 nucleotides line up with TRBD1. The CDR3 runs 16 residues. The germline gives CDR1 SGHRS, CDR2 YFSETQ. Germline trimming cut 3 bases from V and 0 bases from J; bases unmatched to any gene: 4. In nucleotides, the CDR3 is TGCGCCAGCAGCTCAGGGACAGGATCAACTAATGAAAAACTGTTTTTT. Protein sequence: CASSSGTGSTNEKLFF.

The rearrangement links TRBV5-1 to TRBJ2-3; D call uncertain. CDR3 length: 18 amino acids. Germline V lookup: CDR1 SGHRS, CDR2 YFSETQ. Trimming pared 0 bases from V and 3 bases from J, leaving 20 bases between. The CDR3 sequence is CASSLARSALTATDTQYF. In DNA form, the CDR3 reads TGCGCCAGCAGCTTGGCCAGGTCTGCCCTCACGGCTACAGATACGCAGTATTTT.

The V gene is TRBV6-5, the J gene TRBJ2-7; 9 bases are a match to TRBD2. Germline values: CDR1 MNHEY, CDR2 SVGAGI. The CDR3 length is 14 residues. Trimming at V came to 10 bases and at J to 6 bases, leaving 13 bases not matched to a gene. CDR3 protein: CATTFSAGGLEQYF. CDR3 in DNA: TGTGCCACCACCTTTTCAGCGGGGGGCCTCGAGCAGTACTTC.

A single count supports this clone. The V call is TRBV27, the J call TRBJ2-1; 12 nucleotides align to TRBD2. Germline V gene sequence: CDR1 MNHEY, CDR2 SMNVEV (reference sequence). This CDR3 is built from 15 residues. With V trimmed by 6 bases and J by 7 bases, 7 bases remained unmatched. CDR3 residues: CASRTGLAGPNEQFF. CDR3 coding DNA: TGTGCCAGCAGGACCGGACTAGCGGGACCGAATGAGCAGTTCTTC.

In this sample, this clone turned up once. CDR3 in amino acids: CASSPGGSGYTF. Written as DNA, the CDR3 is TGTGCCAGCAGCCCCGGAGGGAGTGGCTACACCTTC. This rearrangement joins TRBV7-3 to TRBJ1-2; D is unclear. Trimming removed 5 bases from V and 7 bases from J, with 11 bases in between. CDR3 size: 12 residues. Germline V gene lookup returns CDR1 SGHTA and CDR2 FQGTGA.

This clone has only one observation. The CDR3 region has the DNA TGTGCCAGCAGTATCCCGGGGGAGGGTATGAATCAGCCCCAGCATTTT. This gives the protein CASSIPGEGMNQPQHF. V gene TRBV2 combines with J gene TRBJ1-5; a weak D match, TRBD1 (5 bases). Between the trimmed V and J ends, which lost 5 bases and 4 bases, there was a span of 18 bases. CDR3 length: 16 amino acids. CDR1 is SNHLY and CDR2 is FYNNEI in the germline V gene.

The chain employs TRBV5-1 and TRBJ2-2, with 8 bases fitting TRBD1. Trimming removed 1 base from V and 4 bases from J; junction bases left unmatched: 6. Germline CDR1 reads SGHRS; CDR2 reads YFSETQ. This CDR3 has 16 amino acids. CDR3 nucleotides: TGCGCCAGCAGCTTGAATCAGGGGGCTGGCACCGGGGAGCTGTTTTTT. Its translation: CASSLNQGAGTGELFF.

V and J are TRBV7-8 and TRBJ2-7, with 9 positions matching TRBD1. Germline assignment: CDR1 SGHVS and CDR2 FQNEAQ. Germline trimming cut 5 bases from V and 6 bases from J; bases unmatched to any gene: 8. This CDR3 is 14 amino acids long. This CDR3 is CASSQWDRVREQYF. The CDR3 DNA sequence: TGTGCCAGCAGCCAGTGGGACAGGGTTCGCGAGCAGTACTTC.

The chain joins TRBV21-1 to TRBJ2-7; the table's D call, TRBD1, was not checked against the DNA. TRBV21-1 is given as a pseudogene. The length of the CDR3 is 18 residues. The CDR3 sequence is CASSKGVRGQGDAYEQYF. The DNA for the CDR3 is TGTGCCAGCAGCAAAGGGGTCCGTGGGCAGGGCGACGCCTACGAGCAGTACTTC.

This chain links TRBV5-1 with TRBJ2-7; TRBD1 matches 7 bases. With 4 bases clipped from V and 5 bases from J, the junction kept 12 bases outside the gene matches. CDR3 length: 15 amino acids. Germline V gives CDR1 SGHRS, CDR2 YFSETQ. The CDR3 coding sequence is TGCGCCAGCAGCCGGAAAACAGGGGATCTCGACGAGCAGTACTTC. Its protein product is CASSRKTGDLDEQYF.

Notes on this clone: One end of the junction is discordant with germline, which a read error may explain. The CDR3 spells CSSSLGRGGTEAFF. DNA of the CDR3: TGTTCCAGCAGCTTAGGTCGGGGAGGTACTGAAGCTTTCTTT. This sequence joins TRBV7-9 and TRBJ1-1, with D unresolved. Germline V gene data show CDR1 as SEHNR and CDR2 as FQNEAQ (reference sequence). The CDR3 has 14 residues.

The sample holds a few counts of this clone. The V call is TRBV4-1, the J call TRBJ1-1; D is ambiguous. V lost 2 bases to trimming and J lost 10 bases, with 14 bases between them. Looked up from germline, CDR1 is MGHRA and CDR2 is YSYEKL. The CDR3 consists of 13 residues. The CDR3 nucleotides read TGCGCCAGCAGCCAATTACAAGGTCGGGGAGCTTTCTTT. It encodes CASSQLQGRGAFF.

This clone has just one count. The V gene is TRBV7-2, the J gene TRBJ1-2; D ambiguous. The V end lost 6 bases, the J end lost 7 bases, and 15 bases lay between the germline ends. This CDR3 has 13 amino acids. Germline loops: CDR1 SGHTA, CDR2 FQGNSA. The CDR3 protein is CASSFPGSIGYTF. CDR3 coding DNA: TGTGCCAGCAGTTTCCCTGGCTCCATTGGCTACACCTTC. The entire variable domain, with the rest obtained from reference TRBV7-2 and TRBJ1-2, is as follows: GAGVSQSPSNKVTEKGKDVELRCDPISGHTALYWYRQSLGQGLEFLIYFQGNSAPDKSGLPSDRFSAERTGGSVSTLTIQRTQQEDSAVYLCASSFPGSIGYTFGSGTRLTVV.

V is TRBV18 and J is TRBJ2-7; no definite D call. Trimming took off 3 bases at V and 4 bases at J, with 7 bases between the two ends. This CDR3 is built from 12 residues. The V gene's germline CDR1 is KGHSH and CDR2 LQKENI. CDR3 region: CASSPSEYEQYF. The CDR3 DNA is TGTGCCAGCTCACCGTCAGAATACGAGCAGTACTTC.

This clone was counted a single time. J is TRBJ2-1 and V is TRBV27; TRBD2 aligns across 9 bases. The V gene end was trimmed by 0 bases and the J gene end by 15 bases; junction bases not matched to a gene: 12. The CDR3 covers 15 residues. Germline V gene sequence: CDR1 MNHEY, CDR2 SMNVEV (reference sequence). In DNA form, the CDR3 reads TGTGCCAGCAGTTTATCCGGGACTAGCCCTCAATCTCGGTTCTTC. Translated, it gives CASSLSGTSPQSRFF.

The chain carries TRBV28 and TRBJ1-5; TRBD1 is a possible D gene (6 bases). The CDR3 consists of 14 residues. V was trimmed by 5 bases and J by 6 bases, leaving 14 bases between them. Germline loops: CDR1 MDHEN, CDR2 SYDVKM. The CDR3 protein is CASSTLGTSQPQHF. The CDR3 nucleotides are TGTGCCAGCAGTACCTTAGGGACAAGTCAGCCCCAGCATTTT.

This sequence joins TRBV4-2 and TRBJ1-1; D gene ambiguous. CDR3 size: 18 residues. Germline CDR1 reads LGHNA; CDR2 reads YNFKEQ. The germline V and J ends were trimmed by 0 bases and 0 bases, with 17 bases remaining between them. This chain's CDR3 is CASSQDRVGRSMNTEAFF. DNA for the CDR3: TGTGCCAGCAGCCAAGATCGGGTGGGGAGATCCATGAACACTGAAGCTTTCTTT.

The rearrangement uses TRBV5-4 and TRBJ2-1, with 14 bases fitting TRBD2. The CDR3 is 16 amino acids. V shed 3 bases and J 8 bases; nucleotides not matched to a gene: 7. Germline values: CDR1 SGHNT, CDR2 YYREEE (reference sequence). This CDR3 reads CASSSLGLAGGYEQFF. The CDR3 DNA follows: TGTGCCAGCAGCTCGTTAGGACTAGCGGGGGGATATGAGCAGTTCTTC. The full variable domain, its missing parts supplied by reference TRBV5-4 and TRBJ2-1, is ETGVTQSPTHLIKTRGQQVTLRCSSQSGHNTVSWYQQALGQGPQFIFQYYREEENGRGNFPPRFSGLQFPNYSSELNVNALELDDSALYLCASSSLGLAGGYEQFFGPGTRLTVL.